This passage covers 31 T cell receptor beta chains from one sample sequenced in a study of cytomegalovirus exposure and HLA in healthy donors. The PCR ran on 60 Vbeta and 13 Jbeta primers. The assay was immunoSEQ multiplex PCR, and TCRdb's table has in-frame clones only and misses some. The sample table includes under 200,000 clones. Sequenced input: PBMCs. The receptors shown here come from a man aged 25-45 years in good health and CMV-seronegative.

The chain is built from TRBV5-1 and TRBJ2-7; D gene ambiguous. V dropped 0 bases and J dropped 7 bases, with 5 bases sitting between them. CDR1 SGHRS and CDR2 YFSETQ come from the germline V gene. CDR3 size: 11 residues. The CDR3, as DNA: TGCGCCAGCAGCTTGGACTCGGAGCAGTACTTC. It encodes CASSLDSEQYF.

This chain links TRBV28 with TRBJ1-4; D gene uncertain. V gave up 7 bases and J gave up 0 bases, with 3 bases separating them. Germline CDR1 MDHEN, CDR2 SYDVKM. CDR3 size: 12 residues. CDR3: CASTATNEKLFF. The CDR3 DNA reads TGTGCCAGCACTGCAACTAATGAAAAACTGTTTTTT.

This sequence joins TRBV20-1 and TRBJ2-5; a possible D gene is TRBD2 (6 bases). The CDR3 has 9 residues. Germline loops: CDR1 DFQATT, CDR2 SNEGSKA (reference sequence). The CDR3, as DNA: TGCACTTCCGGAGGGGAGCAGTACTTC. This sequence encodes CTSGGEQYF.

J is TRBJ1-2 and V is TRBV5-4; 7 positions match TRBD1. Germline CDR1 reads SGHNT; CDR2 reads YYREEE (reference sequence). The CDR3 spans 13 residues. The V gene end was trimmed by 5 bases and the J gene end by 8 bases; junction bases not matched to a gene: 9. CDR3 nucleotide sequence: TGTGCCAGCAGTACGGGACAGCCGTTGGGCTACACCTTC. Translation gives CASSTGQPLGYTF.

The V and J genes are TRBV29-1 and TRBJ2-3; weak D call: TRBD2 (6 bases). This CDR3 is built from 13 residues. Trimming left V 0 bases short and J 6 bases short, with 10 bases between. From germline, CDR1 is SQVTM and CDR2 ANQGSEA. The CDR3 sequence: CSVEDGGGDTQYF. As DNA, the CDR3 is TGCAGCGTTGAAGACGGAGGAGGGGATACGCAGTATTTT.

V and J are TRBV10-3 and TRBJ1-5; D remains unclear. V lost 8 bases, J lost 2 bases, and 10 bases lay in between. The CDR3 is made up of 13 amino acids. Looked up from germline, CDR1 is ENHRY and CDR2 is SYGVKD. Here the CDR3 DNA reads TGTGCCATCTCCCCGGAGGGCAATCAGCCCCAGCATTTT. It translates to CAISPEGNQPQHF.

This sequence joins TRBV28 and TRBJ2-5; 14 nucleotides align to TRBD2. Looked up from germline, CDR1 is MDHEN and CDR2 is SYDVKM. This CDR3 has 18 amino acids. J gave up 1 base and V 6 bases, and 10 bases lay outside the gene matches. The CDR3: CASSPLGLAGAFQETQYF. CDR3 coding DNA: TGTGCCAGCAGCCCATTGGGACTAGCGGGAGCATTCCAAGAGACCCAGTACTTC.

The rearrangement joins TRBV7-9 to TRBJ2-3, with 7 bases identical to TRBD2. CDR1 and CDR2 (germline): SEHNR, FQNEAQ (reference sequence). Trimming removed 5 bases from V and 2 bases from J; junction bases left unmatched: 7. The CDR3 is 15 amino acids. The CDR3 region is CASSPGTINTDTQYF. The CDR3 bases are TGTGCCAGCAGCCCGGGGACTATTAACACAGATACGCAGTATTTT. Using reference TRBV7-9 and TRBJ2-3 for the parts outside the CDR3, the full variable domain is DTGVSQNPRHKITKRGQNVTFRCDPISEHNRLYWYRQTLGQGPEFLTYFQNEAQLEKSRLLSDRFSAERPKGSFSTLEIQRTEQGDSAMYLCASSPGTINTDTQYFGPGTRLTVL.

The rearrangement links TRBV6-4 to TRBJ2-2; no firm D call. In germline, CDR1 is MRHNA, CDR2 SNTAGT. Trimming stripped 4 bases from V and 3 bases from J, with 9 bases between. The CDR3 loop spans 14 amino acids. CDR3 DNA: TGTGCCAGCAGTGTTTCGAGCTACACCGGGGAGCTGTTTTTT. Its translation: CASSVSSYTGELFF.

The J gene is TRBJ2-5, the V gene TRBV27; D is possibly TRBD2 (5 bases). The closer fit of TRBJ2-7 to the DNA end suggests the J call may be wrong. This CDR3 region has 12 residues. Germline CDR1 and CDR2: MNHEY and SMNVEV (reference sequence). The CDR3 spells CASRRAAYEQYF. The CDR3 DNA reads TGTGCCAGCAGGCGGGCCGCCTACGAGCAGTACTTC.

This sequence joins TRBV4-1 and TRBJ2-7; 8 positions agree with TRBD1. The V gene end was trimmed by 5 bases and the J gene end by 4 bases; junction bases not matched to a gene: 10. Germline V lookup: CDR1 MGHRA, CDR2 YSYEKL. This CDR3 contains 15 residues. CDR3 in amino acids: CASSRGQGVVYEQYF. The CDR3 nucleotides read TGCGCCAGCAGCAGAGGACAGGGCGTAGTGTACGAGCAGTACTTC.

This rearrangement joins TRBV7-6 to TRBJ1-5; weak D call: TRBD1 (5 bases). V lost 5 bases to trimming and J lost 5 bases, with 13 bases between them. This CDR3 comprises 14 residues. Germline V gives CDR1 SGHVS, CDR2 FNYEAQ. The CDR3 here is CASSASGGDQPQHF. The CDR3 nucleotides are TGTGCCAGCAGCGCTTCGGGGGGAGATCAGCCCCAGCATTTT. The variable domain in full, completed from reference TRBV7-6 and TRBJ1-5, reads GAGVSQSPRYKVTKRGQDVALRCDPISGHVSLYWYRQALGQGPEFLTYFNYEAQQDKSGLPNDRFSAERPEGSISTLTIQRTEQRDSAMYRCASSASGGDQPQHFGDGTRLSIL.

This sequence joins TRBV7-8 and TRBJ2-7; 8 bases agree with TRBD2. Per germline, CDR1 SGHVS and CDR2 FQNEAQ. The CDR3 length is 16 residues. V lost 5 bases and J lost 5; bases outside the gene matches: 14. The CDR3 protein is CASSRGSSGRLDEQYF. CDR3 DNA: TGTGCCAGCAGCCGAGGGTCGAGCGGGAGATTAGACGAGCAGTACTTC.

The V call is TRBV11-2, the J call TRBJ1-5; a possible D gene is TRBD1 (6 bases). V was cut by 4 bases and J by 1 base, with 11 bases left in between. The CDR3 runs to 15 residues. The germline V gene encodes CDR1 SGHAT and CDR2 FQNNGV. Written as DNA, the CDR3 is TGTGCCAGCAGCTCAGGGGCGTTGAGCAATCAGCCCCAGCATTTT. Translating gives CASSSGALSNQPQHF.

The genes are TRBV30 and TRBJ2-3; 11 bases fit TRBD2. This CDR3 contains 18 residues. J lost 2 bases, V lost 0 bases, and 10 bases had no gene match. The germline V gene encodes CDR1 GTSNPN and CDR2 SVGIG (reference sequence). The CDR3 region is CAWSVGLTSGTLTDTQYF. The CDR3 DNA follows: TGTGCCTGGAGTGTGGGTCTGACTAGCGGGACCCTCACAGATACGCAGTATTTT.

This rearrangement joins TRBV2 to TRBJ2-1; 9 positions agree with TRBD1. The CDR3 is 15 residues long. V lost 4 bases, J lost 5 bases, and 6 bases stayed unmatched. Germline CDR1 is SNHLY and CDR2 is FYNNEI. The CDR3 DNA follows: TGTGCCAGCAGTGGGACGAGACAGGGGGACAATGAGCAGTTCTTC. Residues: CASSGTRQGDNEQFF.

The chain uses TRBV10-3 and TRBJ2-1; D might be TRBD2 (5 bases). Trimming shortened V by 4 bases and J by 0 bases, and 13 bases separated the two germline ends. There are 16 residues in the CDR3. Germline CDR1 and CDR2: ENHRY and SYGVKD. The CDR3 DNA sequence: TGTGCCATCAGTGTCTCGGGGAAGAGCTCCTACAATGAGCAGTTCTTC. Encoded protein: CAISVSGKSSYNEQFF.

The chain joins TRBV4-2 to TRBJ1-4, with a weak D call TRBD1 (5 bases). The CDR3 runs 14 residues. V lost 5 bases and J lost 12, with 19 bases in between. Germline V gene sequence: CDR1 LGHNA, CDR2 YNFKEQ. Written as DNA, the CDR3 is TGTGCCAGCAGCTTGGATTCACAGGATAAGGAACTGTTTTTT. Translating it yields CASSLDSQDKELFF.

The chain uses TRBV5-3 and TRBJ2-7, with a tentative D call TRBD2 (6 bases). TRBV5-3 is treated as an ORF (open reading frame) with a function not yet certain. Trimming removed 4 bases from V and 1 base from J, with 15 bases in between. The length of the CDR3 is 15 residues. CDR3 sequence: CARSKGLPKSYEQYF. The CDR3 DNA is TGTGCCAGAAGCAAGGGACTGCCGAAGTCCTACGAGCAGTACTTC.

V gene TRBV30 combines with J gene TRBJ1-2; 7 nucleotides agree with TRBD1. The V and J ends lost 5 bases and 10 bases, in that order; junction bases with no gene match: 19. Germline V gene sequence: CDR1 GTSNPN, CDR2 SVGIG (reference sequence). The CDR3 sequence is 15 residues long. The CDR3 here is CAWGQDILSLFDYTF. In DNA form, the CDR3 reads TGTGCCTGGGGACAGGATATTCTTTCTTTGTTCGACTACACCTTC.

The rearrangement joins TRBV28 to TRBJ1-2, with unresolved D. The CDR3 is made up of 14 amino acids. The V and J ends lost 5 bases and 8 bases respectively, with 18 bases between them. From germline, CDR1 is MDHEN and CDR2 SYDVKM. The CDR3 region has the DNA TGTGCCAGCAGTACGTTGGGTCGCGCGGGGGGCTACACCTTC. It codes for CASSTLGRAGGYTF.

V and J are TRBV11-2 and TRBJ2-7, with 7 bases matching TRBD2. The CDR3 runs 14 residues. The germline V gene has CDR1 SGHAT and CDR2 FQNNGV. V lost 4 bases, J lost 1 base, and 4 bases stayed unmatched. The chain's CDR3 is CASSSRTSSYEQYF. DNA for the CDR3: TGTGCCAGCAGCTCCCGGACTAGTTCCTACGAGCAGTACTTC.

The genes are TRBV6-5 and TRBJ1-1; 8 bases are shared with TRBD1. The CDR3 is 16 residues long. J was trimmed by 0 bases and V by 4 bases; bases with no gene match: 7. CDR1 and CDR2 (germline): MNHEY, SVGAGI. As DNA, the CDR3 is TGTGCCAGCAGTTCGACAGGGGCTCTCATGAACACTGAAGCTTTCTTT. It is translated as CASSSTGALMNTEAFF.

The chain has TRBV6-5 and TRBJ2-1; D unresolved. The V and J ends lost 4 bases and 8 bases respectively, with 15 bases between them. There are 14 residues in the CDR3. From germline, CDR1 is MNHEY and CDR2 SVGAGI. DNA for the CDR3: TGTGCCAGCAGTTTCCGACCCAGGTCTGATGAGCAGTTCTTC. This translates into CASSFRPRSDEQFF.

V usage is TRBV28 and J usage is TRBJ2-3; TRBD1 is a possible D gene (7 bases). CDR1 MDHEN and CDR2 SYDVKM come from the germline V gene. Trimming removed 5 bases at V and 4 bases at J, with 13 bases between. The CDR3 covers 14 residues. The DNA for the CDR3 is TGTGCCAGCAGTCAGGGGGGAAAAGCAGATACGCAGTATTTT. Translated, it gives CASSQGGKADTQYF.

The chain is built from TRBV11-2 and TRBJ2-5; TRBD2 aligns across 9 bases. This CDR3 contains 15 residues. Germline CDR1 reads SGHAT; CDR2 reads FQNNGV. Germline trimming cut 3 bases from V and 5 bases from J; bases unmatched to any gene: 7. The CDR3 spells CASSLGSGSGETQYF. The CDR3 DNA is TGTGCCAGCAGCTTGGGTAGCGGGAGCGGGGAGACCCAGTACTTC.

The rearrangement joins TRBV5-1 to TRBJ2-1; 9 nucleotides line up with TRBD1. J lost 0 bases, V lost 4 bases, and 5 bases had no gene match. This CDR3 has 16 amino acids. Germline V CDR1 and CDR2: SGHRS, YFSETQ. The CDR3 bases are TGCGCCAGCAGCCCACCGGGACAGGGCTCCTACAATGAGCAGTTCTTC. Translation: CASSPPGQGSYNEQFF.

The gene calls are TRBV11-2 and TRBJ2-7, with a possible D match to TRBD2 (6 bases). The CDR3 totals 15 residues. V was cut by 5 bases and J by 2 bases, with 16 bases left in between. Per the germline V gene, CDR1 is SGHAT and CDR2 is FQNNGV. DNA of the CDR3: TGTGCCAGCAGCCATGGGAGGTCAGGCCCCTACGAGCAGTACTTC. As protein: CASSHGRSGPYEQYF. The full variable domain, completed using reference TRBV11-2 and TRBJ2-7, is EAGVAQSPRYKIIEKRQSVAFWCNPISGHATLYWYQQILGQGPKLLIQFQNNGVVDDSQLPKDRFSAERLKGVDSTLKIQPAKLEDSAVYLCASSHGRSGPYEQYFGPGTRLTVT.

The rearrangement uses TRBV5-8 and TRBJ1-1, with 8 bases identical to TRBD1. V shed 5 bases, J shed 5 bases, and the junction held 8 bases outside the gene matches. In germline, CDR1 is SGHTS, CDR2 YDEGEE. CDR3 length: 14 amino acids. Here the CDR3 reads CASRVTGVKTEAFF. The CDR3 DNA is TGTGCCAGCAGAGTGACAGGGGTAAAGACTGAAGCTTTCTTT.

V is TRBV2 and J is TRBJ2-5, with 10 bases aligning to TRBD1. The CDR3 length is 15 residues. Germline CDR1 and CDR2: SNHLY and FYNNEI. V shed 7 bases and J 4 bases; nucleotides not matched to a gene: 9. The CDR3 coding sequence is TGTGCCAGCACCACCCCGGGACAGGGGCCAGAGACCCAGTACTTC. This sequence encodes CASTTPGQGPETQYF. Supplemented by reference TRBV2 and TRBJ2-5, the full variable domain reads EPEVTQTPSHQVTQMGQEVILRCVPISNHLYFYWYRQILGQKVEFLVSFYNNEISEKSEIFDDQFSVERPDGSNFTLKIRSTKLEDSAMYFCASTTPGQGPETQYFGPGTRLLVL.

The rearrangement uses TRBV4-3 and TRBJ2-7; 9 bases are a match to TRBD1. The germline V gene encodes CDR1 LGHNA and CDR2 YSLEER. V lost 0 bases, J lost 3 bases, and 3 bases stayed unmatched. This CDR3 has 15 residues. CDR3 loop: CASSQDRGQGYEQYF. Written as DNA, the CDR3 is TGCGCCAGCAGCCAAGATAGGGGACAGGGCTACGAGCAGTACTTC.